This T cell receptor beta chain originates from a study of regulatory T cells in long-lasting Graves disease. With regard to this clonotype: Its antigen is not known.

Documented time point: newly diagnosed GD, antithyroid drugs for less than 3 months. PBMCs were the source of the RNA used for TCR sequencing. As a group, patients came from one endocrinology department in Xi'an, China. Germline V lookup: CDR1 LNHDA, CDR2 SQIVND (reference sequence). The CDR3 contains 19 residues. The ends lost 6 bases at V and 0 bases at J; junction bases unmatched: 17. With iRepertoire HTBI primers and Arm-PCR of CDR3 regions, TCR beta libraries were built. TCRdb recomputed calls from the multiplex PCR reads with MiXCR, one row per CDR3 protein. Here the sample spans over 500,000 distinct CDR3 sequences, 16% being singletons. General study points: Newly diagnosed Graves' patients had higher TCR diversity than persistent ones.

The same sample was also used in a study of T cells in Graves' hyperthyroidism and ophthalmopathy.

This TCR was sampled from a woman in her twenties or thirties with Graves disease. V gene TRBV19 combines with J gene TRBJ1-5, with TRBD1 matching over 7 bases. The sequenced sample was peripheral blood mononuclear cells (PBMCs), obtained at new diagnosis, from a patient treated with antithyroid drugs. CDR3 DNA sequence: TGTGCCAGTAGCCTATCTTCCGGGACAGTTCGATATAGCAATCAGCCCCAGCATTTT. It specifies CASSLSSGTVRYSNQPQHF.